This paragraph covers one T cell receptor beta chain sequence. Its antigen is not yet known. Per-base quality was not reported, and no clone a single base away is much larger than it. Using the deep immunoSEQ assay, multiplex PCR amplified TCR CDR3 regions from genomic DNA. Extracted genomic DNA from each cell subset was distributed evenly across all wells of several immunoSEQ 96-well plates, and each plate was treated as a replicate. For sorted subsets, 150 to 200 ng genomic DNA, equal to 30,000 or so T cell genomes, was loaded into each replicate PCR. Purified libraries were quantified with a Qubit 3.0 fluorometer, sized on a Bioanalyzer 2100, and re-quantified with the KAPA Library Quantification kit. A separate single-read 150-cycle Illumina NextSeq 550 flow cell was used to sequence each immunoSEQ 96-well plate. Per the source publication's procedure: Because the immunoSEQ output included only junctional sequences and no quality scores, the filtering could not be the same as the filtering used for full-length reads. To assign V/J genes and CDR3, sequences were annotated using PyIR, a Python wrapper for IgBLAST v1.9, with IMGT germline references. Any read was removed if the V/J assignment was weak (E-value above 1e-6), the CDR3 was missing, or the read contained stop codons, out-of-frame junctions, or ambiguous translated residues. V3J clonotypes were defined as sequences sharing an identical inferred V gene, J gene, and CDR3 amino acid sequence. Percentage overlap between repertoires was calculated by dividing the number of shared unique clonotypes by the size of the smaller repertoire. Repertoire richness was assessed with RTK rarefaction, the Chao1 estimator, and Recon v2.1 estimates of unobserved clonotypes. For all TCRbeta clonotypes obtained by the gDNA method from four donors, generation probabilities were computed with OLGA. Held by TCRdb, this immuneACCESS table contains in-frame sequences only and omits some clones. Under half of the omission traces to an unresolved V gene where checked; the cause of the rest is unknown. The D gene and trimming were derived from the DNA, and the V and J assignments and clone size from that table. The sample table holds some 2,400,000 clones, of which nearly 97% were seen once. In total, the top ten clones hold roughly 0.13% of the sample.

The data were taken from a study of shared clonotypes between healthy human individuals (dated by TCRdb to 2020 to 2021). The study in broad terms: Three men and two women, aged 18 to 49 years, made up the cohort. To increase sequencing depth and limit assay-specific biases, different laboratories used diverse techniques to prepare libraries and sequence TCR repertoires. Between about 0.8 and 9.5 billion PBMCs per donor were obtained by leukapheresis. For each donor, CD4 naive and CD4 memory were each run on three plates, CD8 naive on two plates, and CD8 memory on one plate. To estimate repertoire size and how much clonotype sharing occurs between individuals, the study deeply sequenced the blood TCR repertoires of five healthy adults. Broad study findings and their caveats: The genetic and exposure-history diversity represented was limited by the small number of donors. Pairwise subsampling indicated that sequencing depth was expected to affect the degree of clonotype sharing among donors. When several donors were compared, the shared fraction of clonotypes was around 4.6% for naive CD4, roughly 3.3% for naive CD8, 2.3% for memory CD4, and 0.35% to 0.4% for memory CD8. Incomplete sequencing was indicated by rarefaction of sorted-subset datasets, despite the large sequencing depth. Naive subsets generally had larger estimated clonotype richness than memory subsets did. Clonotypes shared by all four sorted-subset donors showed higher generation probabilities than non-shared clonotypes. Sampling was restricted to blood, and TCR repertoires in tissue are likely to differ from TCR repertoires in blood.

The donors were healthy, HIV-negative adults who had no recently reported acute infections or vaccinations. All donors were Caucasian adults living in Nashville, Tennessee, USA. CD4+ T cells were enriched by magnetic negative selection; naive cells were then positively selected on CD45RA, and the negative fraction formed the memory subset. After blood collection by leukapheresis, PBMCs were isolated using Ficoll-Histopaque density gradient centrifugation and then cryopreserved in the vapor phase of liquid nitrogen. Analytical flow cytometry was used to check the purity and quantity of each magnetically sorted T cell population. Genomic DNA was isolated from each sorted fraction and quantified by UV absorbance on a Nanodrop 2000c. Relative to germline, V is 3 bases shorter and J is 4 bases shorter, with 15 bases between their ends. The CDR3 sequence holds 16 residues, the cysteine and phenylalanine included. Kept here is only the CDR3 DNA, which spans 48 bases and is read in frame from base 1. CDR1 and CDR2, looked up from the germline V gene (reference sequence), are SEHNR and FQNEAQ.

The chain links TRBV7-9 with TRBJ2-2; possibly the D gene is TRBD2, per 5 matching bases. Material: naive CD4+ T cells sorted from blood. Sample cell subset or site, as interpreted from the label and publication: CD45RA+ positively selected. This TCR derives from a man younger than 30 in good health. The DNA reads TGTGCCAGCAGCTTGGCGGGTGGGATCGGCACCGGGGAGCTGTTTTTT. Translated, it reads CASSLAGGIGTGELFF.